The clone carrying this T cell receptor (beta chain) was seen just once. The target antigen is unknown. The germline gives CDR1 SGHRS, CDR2 YFSETQ. V gave up 0 bases and J gave up 1 base, with 10 bases separating them. The CDR3 totals 15 residues. This sample was taken from a study of Ad26.COV2.S vaccination and SARS-CoV-2 variants. TCRdb's table, derived via immunoSEQ multiplex PCR, lists solely in-frame clones and lacks some. Of 300,000 to 350,000 clones in the sample, 85% to 90% were seen once. Treatment specified: approximately 18 received Ad26.COV2.S at low or high dose, single or two shots; 5 received placebo; per-sample allocation not given. On day 63 after the first injection, vaccine and placebo recipients gave samples. Within Boston, the person who donated was an adult of 18-55 years. Study-wide results and caveats: Reportedly, spike-specific CD8+ and CD4+ T cell responses achieved substantial breadth once vaccination had taken place. Greater spike-specific TCR breadth was seen in vaccine recipients than in placebo recipients.

The TCR comes from a person between 18 and 59 years old who received the Ad26.COV2.S COVID-19 vaccine or a placebo. The V and J genes are TRBV5-1 and TRBJ1-1; weak D call: TRBD1 (6 bases). The material sequenced was peripheral blood, taken in a trial of Ad26.COV2.S vaccine versus placebo. The CDR3 DNA reads as TGCGCCAGCAGCTTGGGACAGGCTCGGAACACTGAAGCTTTCTTT. It is translated as CASSLGQARNTEAFF.